Presented here are 15 T cell receptor beta chains from one specimen sequenced in a study of cytomegalovirus exposure and HLA in healthy donors. The method was immunoSEQ multiplex PCR; TCRdb's version includes in-frame clones alone and lacks a portion of them. The profile covers 150,000 to 200,000 clones, with around 86% appearing a single time and around 1.6% taken by the ten largest. Sequencing used PBMCs. These receptors all stem from a woman under 30 in good health and CMV-seronegative.

This chain uses TRBV5-4 with TRBJ1-2; 12 bases map to TRBD1. Per the germline V gene, CDR1 is SGHNT and CDR2 is YYREEE (reference sequence). CDR3 length: 15 amino acids. V lost 4 bases, J lost 8 bases, and 9 bases stayed unmatched. The CDR3 DNA reads TGTGCCAGCAGCCTCGGGACAGGGGGCATGGGAGGCTACACCTTC. This translates into CASSLGTGGMGGYTF.

This clone has just one count. The V gene is TRBV18, the J gene TRBJ1-4, with TRBD1 as a possible D gene (6 bases). The CDR3 has 15 residues. Per the germline V gene, CDR1 is KGHSH and CDR2 is LQKENI. V was cut by 4 bases and J by 5 bases, with 14 bases left in between. CDR3: CASSRPGTLNEKLFF. Written as DNA, the CDR3 is TGTGCCAGCTCACGTCCCGGGACATTAAATGAAAAACTGTTTTTT.

The V call is TRBV18, the J call TRBJ2-4; TRBD1 matches at 8 bases. The V gene's germline CDR1 is KGHSH and CDR2 LQKENI. Trimming removed 0 bases from V and 3 bases from J; junction bases left unmatched: 7. The CDR3 runs to 17 residues. This CDR3 is CASSPPRGPNHKNIQYF. Written as DNA, the CDR3 is TGTGCCAGCTCACCACCCAGGGGGCCGAACCACAAAAACATTCAGTACTTC.

This clone was counted only a few times. J is TRBJ1-5 and V is TRBV2; tentatively, D is TRBD1 (6 bases). Germline V CDR1 and CDR2: SNHLY, FYNNEI. This CDR3 has 12 amino acids. V shed 6 bases and J shed 4 bases, with 7 bases lying between them. CDR3 bases: TGTGCCAGCAGAACAGGGAATCAGCCCCAGCATTTT. Protein product: CASRTGNQPQHF. The full variable domain, rest sourced from reference TRBV2 and TRBJ1-5, is EPEVTQTPSHQVTQMGQEVILRCVPISNHLYFYWYRQILGQKVEFLVSFYNNEISEKSEIFDDQFSVERPDGSNFTLKIRSTKLEDSAMYFCASRTGNQPQHFGDGTRLSIL.

This rearrangement joins TRBV2 to TRBJ2-4, with 7 bases fitting TRBD1. The CDR3 length is 13 residues. Germline V lookup: CDR1 SNHLY, CDR2 FYNNEI. J gave up 4 bases and V 4 bases, and 1 base lay outside the gene matches. CDR3 DNA sequence: TGTGCCAGCAGTGCGGGACAGAAAAACATTCAGTACTTC. It specifies CASSAGQKNIQYF.

The chain links TRBV7-8 to TRBJ1-5; no reliable D call. Germline values: CDR1 SGHVS, CDR2 FQNEAQ. The CDR3 is 17 amino acids. V was trimmed by 4 bases and J by 0 bases, leaving 16 bases between them. CDR3 sequence (DNA): TGTGCCAGCAGCTCAACTCGGTCCGGCGGTAGCAATCAGCCCCAGCATTTT. Translation gives CASSSTRSGGSNQPQHF.

J is TRBJ2-5 and V is TRBV27, with a weak D call TRBD1 (6 bases). Germline lookup yields CDR1 MNHEY and CDR2 SMNVEV (reference sequence). CDR3 length equals 14 residues. V lost 5 bases to trimming and J lost 7 bases, with 17 bases between them. The CDR3 reads CASSLMTGARTQYF. The CDR3 coding sequence is TGTGCCAGCAGTCTCATGACAGGAGCAAGGACCCAGTACTTC.

The chain joins TRBV13 to TRBJ2-3; 7 bases are a match to TRBD1. The CDR3 runs to 15 residues. Germline V gene sequence: CDR1 PRHDT, CDR2 FYEKMQ (reference sequence). Losses at the gene ends were 5 bases for V and 3 bases for J; bases not matched to a gene: 8. The DNA of the CDR3 is TGTGCCAGCAGCACCCGGACAGGCAGGACAGATACGCAGTATTTT. This gives the protein CASSTRTGRTDTQYF.

Here the CDR3 DNA reads TGCAGCGTTGAAGACGTCGGTAATGGTGAAAAACTGTTTTTT. Translated, it gives CSVEDVGNGEKLFF. V and J are TRBV29-1 and TRBJ1-4; D is unclear. Germline V lookup: CDR1 SQVTM, CDR2 ANQGSEA. The V and J ends lost 0 bases and 7 bases respectively, with 12 bases between them. The CDR3 covers 14 residues.

The rearrangement joins TRBV19 to TRBJ2-3; TRBD1 aligns across 10 bases. Germline CDR1 reads LNHDA; CDR2 reads SQIVND (reference sequence). V shed 3 bases and J 6 bases; nucleotides not matched to a gene: 6. The CDR3 totals 15 residues. The CDR3 DNA follows: TGTGCCAGTAGTATCAGACAGGGGGCGAGGGATACGCAGTATTTT. Translated, it gives CASSIRQGARDTQYF.

CDR3 residues: CASSPPPRLARLIYNEQFF. DNA for the CDR3: TGCGCCAGCAGCCCCCCACCGAGACTAGCGCGCTTAATCTACAATGAGCAGTTCTTC. This rearrangement joins TRBV4-1 to TRBJ2-1; 8 nucleotides align to TRBD2. The germline gives CDR1 MGHRA, CDR2 YSYEKL. The CDR3 loop spans 19 amino acids. Unmatched junction bases numbered 17, after V lost 4 bases and J lost 3 bases.

V usage is TRBV7-2 and J usage is TRBJ2-5; maybe TRBD2 (6 bases). The CDR3 covers 12 residues. Germline V gene sequence: CDR1 SGHTA, CDR2 FQGNSA. V was cut by 1 base and J by 10 bases, with 10 bases left in between. The CDR3: CASSLDFGGQYF. The CDR3 DNA reads TGTGCCAGCAGCTTAGATTTCGGGGGCCAGTACTTC.

This clone has only a few counts. This chain links TRBV5-1 with TRBJ2-7; 7 nucleotides line up with TRBD1. V trimming: 0 bases; J trimming: 5 bases; junction bases outside the gene matches: 5. The CDR3 has 14 residues. From germline, CDR1 is SGHRS and CDR2 YFSETQ. This CDR3 is CASSLGQGYHEQYF. The CDR3 nucleotides read TGCGCCAGCAGCTTGGGACAGGGATACCACGAGCAGTACTTC.

The chain is built from TRBV9 and TRBJ2-3; TRBD1 matches at 7 bases. This CDR3 has 14 amino acids. The germline V gene encodes CDR1 SGDLS and CDR2 YYNGEE. V gave up 2 bases and J gave up 5 bases; unmatched junction bases: 5. The CDR3 DNA is TGTGCCAGCAGCGTGTCTGCAGGGGGAGATACGCAGTATTTT. It encodes CASSVSAGGDTQYF.

The rearrangement joins TRBV10-3 to TRBJ1-4, with TRBD1 as a possible D gene (6 bases). V lost 0 bases and J lost 7, with 12 bases in between. This CDR3 spans 15 amino acids. Germline CDR1 is ENHRY and CDR2 is SYGVKD. The CDR3 region has the DNA TGTGCCATCAGTGAGTCTGGGGGGGCTGGTGAAAAACTGTTTTTT. Translation: CAISESGGAGEKLFF.